This T cell receptor beta chain is from a study of blood T cell repertoires in COVID-19. Study-wide background: In each case, the material was cDNA or gDNA derived from T cells, B-cell-depleted T cells, or PBMCs.

In this sample, this clone turned up a few times. Here immunoSEQ multiplex PCR was the method, and the copy in TCRdb shows in-frame clones only, minus some. The table lists around 99,000 clones, 75% to 90% of them singletons. Germline loops: CDR1 SGHRS, CDR2 YFSETQ. Trimming pared 4 bases from V and 1 base from J, leaving 14 bases between. The CDR3 covers 15 residues. The TCR originated in a woman aged 55-70 years with acute or convalescent COVID-19. The sequenced material came from peripheral blood. The gene calls are TRBV5-1 and TRBJ1-2; D call uncertain. CDR3 loop: CASSIYRGVNYGYTF. In DNA, the CDR3 is TGCGCCAGCAGCATTTACCGCGGGGTTAACTATGGCTACACCTTC.